What follows are 11 T cell receptor beta chains derived from one specimen sequenced in a study of cytomegalovirus exposure and HLA in healthy donors. The PCR employed 60 Vbeta primers together with 13 Jbeta primers. The assay was immunoSEQ multiplex PCR, and TCRdb's table has in-frame clones only and misses some. In the table there are 100,000 or so clones, 60% to 85% of which are singletons. What was sequenced was PBMCs. The receptors stem from a male donor in good health and CMV-seronegative.

The V call is TRBV19, the J call TRBJ1-2; unclear D gene. Trimming shortened V by 5 bases and J by 4 bases, and 5 bases separated the two germline ends. This CDR3 comprises 11 residues. Looked up from germline, CDR1 is LNHDA and CDR2 is SQIVND (reference sequence). The CDR3 DNA is TGTGCCAGTAGTCCGGGCTATGGCTACACCTTC. As protein: CASSPGYGYTF.

This chain joins TRBV7-3 and TRBJ2-3; no definite D call. Germline V gives CDR1 SGHTA, CDR2 FQGTGA. V lost 4 bases and J lost 2, with 10 bases in between. The CDR3 loop spans 14 amino acids. DNA for the CDR3: TGTGCCAGCAGCTCAGAGGTCACCACAGATACGCAGTATTTT. Its protein product is CASSSEVTTDTQYF.

The CDR3 coding sequence is TGCGCCAGCAGAGCCAGCGGTCGGGGGGGCGGGGAGCTGTTTTTT. Its protein is CASRASGRGGGELFF. This chain connects TRBV4-1 to TRBJ2-2; 8 bases match TRBD2. The CDR3 covers 15 residues. Germline CDR1 is MGHRA and CDR2 is YSYEKL. The trim removed 6 bases at V and 7 bases at J, leaving 10 bases unmatched.

This clone was detected only a few times. V and J are TRBV5-1 and TRBJ2-7; 7 nucleotides line up with TRBD1. CDR3 length: 14 residues. From germline, CDR1 is SGHRS and CDR2 YFSETQ. J gave up 0 bases and V 7 bases, and 7 bases lay outside the gene matches. CDR3: CASSRDSFSYEQYF. In DNA, the CDR3 is TGCGCCAGCTCCCGGGACAGCTTCTCCTACGAGCAGTACTTC.

This clone was counted a single time. This chain joins TRBV9 and TRBJ2-5, with 10 bases matching TRBD2. Germline CDR1 and CDR2: SGDLS and YYNGEE. The V and J ends lost 2 bases and 5 bases, in that order; junction bases with no gene match: 9. This CDR3 comprises 16 residues. CDR3 region: CASSVGLAVKGETQYF. The CDR3 DNA is TGTGCCAGCAGCGTCGGACTAGCGGTAAAAGGGGAGACCCAGTACTTC.

J is TRBJ1-1 and V is TRBV6-5; D is ambiguous. Germline V gene data show CDR1 as MNHEY and CDR2 as SVGAGI. V was clipped by 6 bases and J by 6 bases, with 14 bases between them. The CDR3 loop spans 13 amino acids. This CDR3 reads CASRPNMGAEAFF. The CDR3 DNA follows: TGTGCCAGCAGGCCGAACATGGGCGCTGAAGCTTTCTTT.

The chain uses TRBV11-2 and TRBJ1-1, with 8 bases fitting TRBD1. The CDR3 runs to 15 residues. Germline V gene sequence: CDR1 SGHAT, CDR2 FQNNGV. V shed 5 bases and J 4 bases; nucleotides not matched to a gene: 9. The CDR3 sequence is CASSPYSGTGTEAFF. CDR3 nucleotide sequence: TGTGCCAGCAGCCCGTATTCCGGGACAGGCACTGAAGCTTTCTTT.

The chain links TRBV6-1 to TRBJ1-2; D is uncertain. Trimming left V 2 bases short and J 4 bases short, with 11 bases between. The CDR3 is 14 residues long. CDR1 is MNHNS, CDR2 SASEGT, per germline. CDR3 loop: CASSELGSGYGYTF. The CDR3 DNA reads TGTGCCAGCAGTGAACTGGGCAGCGGCTATGGCTACACCTTC.

V and J are TRBV27 and TRBJ2-7; TRBD1 is a possible D gene (6 bases). The length of the CDR3 is 18 residues. Germline assignment: CDR1 MNHEY and CDR2 SMNVEV (reference sequence). V lost 4 bases, J lost 2 bases, and 24 bases lay in between. CDR3 region: CASSSSQGRHRGTYEQYF. CDR3 nucleotide sequence: TGTGCCAGCAGTTCCTCACAGGGCCGACATAGGGGAACCTACGAGCAGTACTTC.

J is TRBJ1-2 and V is TRBV2, with 7 bases identical to TRBD1. The trim removed 4 bases at V and 3 bases at J, leaving 14 bases unmatched. In germline, CDR1 is SNHLY, CDR2 FYNNEI. This CDR3 contains 17 residues. CDR3 bases: TGTGCCAGCAGTGGTATTAGACGGGACAGATCACACTATGGCTACACCTTC. Amino acids: CASSGIRRDRSHYGYTF.

This clone was seen a handful of times. CDR3 DNA: TGTGCCAGTGGGGCGGGAGTCCAGCCAGAGACCCAGTACTTC. It is translated as CASGAGVQPETQYF. The chain couples TRBV19 to TRBJ2-5, with TRBD2 matching over 7 bases. After removal of 8 bases from V and 4 bases from J, the junction contained 10 bases not matched to a gene. The CDR3 consists of 14 residues. CDR1 is LNHDA, CDR2 SQIVND, per germline (reference sequence).